One sample yielded the 13 T cell receptor beta chains listed below, sequenced in a study of human T cells and chemical hapten exposure. TCRdb passed the RACE reads through MiXCR, listing each CDR3 protein once. Among about 80,000 distinct CDR3 sequences, around a tenth were seen once, and the ten largest hold 1.6%. Time point described: patch test 2, 6 weeks after DPC sensitization. Sample treatment: therapeutic diphenylcyclopropenone sensitization with weekly scalp DPC. Source: whole blood, taken in connection with sensitization to the hapten diphenylcyclopropenone (DPC). These TCRs come from a man aged 18 to 30 with alopecia areata. Some clones in this sample may be carry-over from other donors' samples.

A word on this clonotype: A read error is possible here, since a much larger clone lies one base away. The V call is TRBV19, the J call TRBJ1-1; D ambiguous. The ends were cut back, 1 base at V and 0 bases at J, with 3 bases in the middle. The CDR3 runs 13 residues. In germline, CDR1 is LNHDA, CDR2 SQIVND (reference sequence). CDR3 coding DNA: TGTGCCAGTAGTATAGGGGTGAACACTGAAGCTTTCTTT. Encoded protein: CASSIGVNTEAFF. Full variable domain (rest looked up from reference TRBV19 and TRBJ1-1): DGGITQSPKYLFRKEGQNVTLSCEQNLNHDAMYWYRQDPGQGLRLIYYSQIVNDFQKGDIAEGYSVSREKKESFPLTVTSAQKNPTAFYLCASSIGVNTEAFFGQGTRLTVV.

This clonotype was seen a handful of times. The gene calls are TRBV28 and TRBJ1-5, with 8 bases identical to TRBD1. The CDR3 extends over 16 amino acids. With V trimmed by 6 bases and J by 3 bases, 10 bases remained unmatched. Per the germline V gene, CDR1 is MDHEN and CDR2 is SYDVKM. The CDR3 loop reads CASSPPGQGPNQPQHF. The CDR3 DNA is TGTGCCAGCAGCCCCCCCGGACAGGGACCCAATCAGCCCCAGCATTTT.

The rearrangement uses TRBV5-5 and TRBJ2-1; 9 positions match TRBD1. The junction had 6 bases not matched to a gene; V was cut back by 0 bases and J by 8 bases. The germline V gene encodes CDR1 SGHKS and CDR2 YYEKEE (reference sequence). The CDR3 is 15 amino acids. CDR3 loop: CASSLGTGDYDEQFF. The CDR3 nucleotides read TGTGCCAGCAGCTTGGGGACAGGGGATTACGATGAGCAGTTCTTC.

This clonotype was observed a few times. The genes are TRBV7-2 and TRBJ1-5; D may be TRBD1 (5 bases). With 1 base removed from V and 1 base from J, the gap between germline ends came to 11 bases. CDR1 is SGHTA, CDR2 FQGNSA, per germline. The CDR3 loop spans 16 amino acids. CDR3 sequence reads: CASSLDGGGSNQPQHF. The CDR3 bases are TGTGCCAGCAGCTTAGATGGGGGAGGAAGCAATCAGCCCCAGCATTTT.

Points on this clonotype: At one of its ends the junction is not consistent with the germline gene, which may arise from a read error. This chain links TRBV28 with TRBJ2-7; maybe TRBD2 (6 bases). This CDR3 is built from 11 residues. Germline assignment: CDR1 MDHEN and CDR2 SYDVKM. Here the CDR3 reads CASSGSGTLDF. Here the CDR3 DNA reads TGTGCCAGCAGTGGATCCGGGACTCTCGACTTC.

This clonotype was observed at least ten times. The CDR3 region has the DNA TGCGCCAGCAGCCAAGAAAGAGGGCACGGTGAAAAACTGTTTTTT. Amino acids: CASSQERGHGEKLFF. The chain recombines TRBV4-3 with TRBJ1-4; the D is unclear. CDR1 is LGHNA and CDR2 is YSLEER in the germline V gene. V was shortened by 0 bases and J by 7 bases, with 12 bases between the two germline ends. The CDR3 is made up of 15 amino acids.

A single count supports this clonotype. The rearrangement links TRBV28 to TRBJ1-1; D not certain. Trimming removed 3 bases at V and 6 bases at J, with 11 bases between. Germline V gene sequence: CDR1 MDHEN, CDR2 SYDVKM. This CDR3 has 13 residues. For the CDR3, the DNA is TGTGCCAGCAGTTTGGTCGCGGCCGCTGAAGCTTTCTTT. Its translation: CASSLVAAAEAFF.

This clonotype has a handful of counts. V usage is TRBV20-1 and J usage is TRBJ1-6; D not resolved. Germline V CDR1 and CDR2: DFQATT, SNEGSKA (reference sequence). The CDR3 contains 13 residues. V was trimmed by 6 bases and J by 7 bases, leaving 13 bases between them. CDR3 DNA sequence: TGCAGTGCCGACACGGGAGGCAATTCACCCCTCCACTTT. Translated: CSADTGGNSPLHF.

This clonotype was found many times. J is TRBJ1-2 and V is TRBV20-1, with D tentatively TRBD1 (5 bases). Deletions cut 4 bases from V and 5 bases from J, with 11 bases between. CDR3 length equals 12 residues. Germline V gene lookup returns CDR1 DFQATT and CDR2 SNEGSKA (reference sequence). As DNA, the CDR3 is TGCAGTGCTAAAGACAGCCCTTATGGCTACACCTTC. Its protein product is CSAKDSPYGYTF.

The chain couples TRBV5-1 to TRBJ1-1; no firm D call. The CDR3 runs 13 residues. The germline V gene has CDR1 SGHRS and CDR2 YFSETQ. V lost 4 bases and J lost 3, with 10 bases in between. In nucleotides, the CDR3 is TGCGCCAGCAGCGGAGTTGGGTACACTGAAGCTTTCTTT. This gives the protein CASSGVGYTEAFF.

The chain has TRBV7-2 and TRBJ1-1, with TRBD1 identical over 10 bases. In germline, CDR1 is SGHTA, CDR2 FQGNSA. The ends lost 5 bases at V and 2 bases at J; junction bases unmatched: 8. The CDR3 extends over 16 amino acids. The chain's CDR3 is CASSPGTGVGNTEAFF. In DNA, the CDR3 is TGTGCCAGCAGCCCCGGGACAGGGGTTGGAAACACTGAAGCTTTCTTT.

This clonotype was detected a few times. The chain carries TRBV4-3 and TRBJ2-2; D unclear. The V end was cut by 0 bases, the J end by 2 bases, with 10 bases between. The CDR3 is made up of 16 amino acids. Looked up from germline, CDR1 is LGHNA and CDR2 is YSLEER. CDR3 nucleotides: TGCGCCAGCAGCCAAGATTTCTCACACAACACCGGGGAGCTGTTTTTT. Translating gives CASSQDFSHNTGELFF.

This clonotype came up a few times. The rearrangement uses TRBV11-2 and TRBJ2-1; 8 bases match TRBD2. The ends lost 5 bases at V and 10 bases at J; junction bases unmatched: 19. Germline V gives CDR1 SGHAT, CDR2 FQNNGV. This CDR3 contains 17 residues. CDR3: CASSLKTWTSLPREQFF. The CDR3 DNA sequence: TGTGCCAGCAGCCTAAAAACGTGGACTAGCCTTCCAAGGGAGCAGTTCTTC.